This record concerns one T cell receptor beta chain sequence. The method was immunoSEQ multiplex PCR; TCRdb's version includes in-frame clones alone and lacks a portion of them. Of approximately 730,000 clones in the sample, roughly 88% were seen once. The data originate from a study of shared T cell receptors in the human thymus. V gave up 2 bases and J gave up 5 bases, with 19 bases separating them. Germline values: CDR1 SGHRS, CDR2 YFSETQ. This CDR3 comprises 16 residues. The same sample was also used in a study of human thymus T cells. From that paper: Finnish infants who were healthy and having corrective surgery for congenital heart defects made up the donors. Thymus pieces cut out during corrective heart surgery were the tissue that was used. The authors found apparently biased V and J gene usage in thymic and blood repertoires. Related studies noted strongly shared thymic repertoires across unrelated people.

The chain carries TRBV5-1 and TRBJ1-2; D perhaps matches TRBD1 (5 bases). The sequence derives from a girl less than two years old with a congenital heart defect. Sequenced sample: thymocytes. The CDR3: CASSFRPRGWMYGYTF. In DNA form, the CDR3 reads TGCGCCAGCAGCTTTAGACCTAGGGGCTGGATGTATGGCTACACCTTC.